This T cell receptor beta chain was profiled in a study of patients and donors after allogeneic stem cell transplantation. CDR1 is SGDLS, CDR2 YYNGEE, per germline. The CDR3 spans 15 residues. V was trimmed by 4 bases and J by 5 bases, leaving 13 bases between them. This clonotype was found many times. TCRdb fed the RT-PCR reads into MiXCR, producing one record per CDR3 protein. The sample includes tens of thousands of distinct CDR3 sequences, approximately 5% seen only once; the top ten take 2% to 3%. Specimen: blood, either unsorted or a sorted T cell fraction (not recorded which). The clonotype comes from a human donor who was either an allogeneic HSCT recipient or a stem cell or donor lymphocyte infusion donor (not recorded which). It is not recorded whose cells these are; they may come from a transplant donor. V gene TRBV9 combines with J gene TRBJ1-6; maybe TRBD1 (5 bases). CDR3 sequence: CASSTWDGNNSPLHF. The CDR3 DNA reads TGTGCCAGCAGCACATGGGACGGCAATAATTCACCCCTCCACTTT.